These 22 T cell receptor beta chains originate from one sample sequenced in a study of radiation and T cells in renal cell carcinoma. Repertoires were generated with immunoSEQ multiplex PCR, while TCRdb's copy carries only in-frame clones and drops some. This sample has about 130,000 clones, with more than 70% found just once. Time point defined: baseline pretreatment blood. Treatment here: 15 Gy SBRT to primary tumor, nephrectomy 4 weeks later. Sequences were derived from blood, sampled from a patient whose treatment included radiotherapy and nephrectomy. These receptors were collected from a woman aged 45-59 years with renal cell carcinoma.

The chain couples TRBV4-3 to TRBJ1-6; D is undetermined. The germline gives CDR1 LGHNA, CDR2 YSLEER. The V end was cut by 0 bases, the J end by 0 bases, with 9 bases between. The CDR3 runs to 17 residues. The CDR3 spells CASSQEPPYSYNSPLHF. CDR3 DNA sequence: TGCGCCAGCAGCCAAGAACCGCCTTACTCCTATAATTCACCCCTCCACTTT.

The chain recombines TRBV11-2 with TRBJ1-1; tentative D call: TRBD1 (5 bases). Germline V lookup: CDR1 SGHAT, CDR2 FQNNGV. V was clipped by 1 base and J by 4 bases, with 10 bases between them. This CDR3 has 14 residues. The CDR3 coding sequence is TGTGCCAGCAGCTTAGTTGGCGGGGGCACTGAAGCTTTCTTT. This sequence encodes CASSLVGGGTEAFF.

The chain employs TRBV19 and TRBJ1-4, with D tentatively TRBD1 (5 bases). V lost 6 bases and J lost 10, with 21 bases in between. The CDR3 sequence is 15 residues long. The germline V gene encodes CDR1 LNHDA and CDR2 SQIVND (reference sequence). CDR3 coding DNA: TGTGCCAGTAGCCTAGGGACGGACACAGGAGGAAAACTGTTTTTT. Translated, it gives CASSLGTDTGGKLFF.

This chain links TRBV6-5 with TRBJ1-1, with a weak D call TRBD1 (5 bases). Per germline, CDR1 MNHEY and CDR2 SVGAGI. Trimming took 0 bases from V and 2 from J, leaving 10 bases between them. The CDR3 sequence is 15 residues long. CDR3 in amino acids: CASSYSRRGNTEAFF. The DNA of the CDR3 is TGTGCCAGCAGTTACTCAAGAAGGGGTAACACTGAAGCTTTCTTT.

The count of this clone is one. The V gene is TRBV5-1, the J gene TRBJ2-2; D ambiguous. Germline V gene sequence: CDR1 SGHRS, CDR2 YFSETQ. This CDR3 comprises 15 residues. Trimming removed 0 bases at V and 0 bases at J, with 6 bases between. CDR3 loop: CASSLAWSNTGELFF. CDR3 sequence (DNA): TGCGCCAGCAGCTTGGCCTGGTCGAACACCGGGGAGCTGTTTTTT. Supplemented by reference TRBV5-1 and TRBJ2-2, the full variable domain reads KAGVTQTPRYLIKTRGQQVTLSCSPISGHRSVSWYQQTPGQGLQFLFEYFSETQRNKGNFPGRFSGRQFSNSRSEMNVSTLELGDSALYLCASSLAWSNTGELFFGEGSRLTVL.

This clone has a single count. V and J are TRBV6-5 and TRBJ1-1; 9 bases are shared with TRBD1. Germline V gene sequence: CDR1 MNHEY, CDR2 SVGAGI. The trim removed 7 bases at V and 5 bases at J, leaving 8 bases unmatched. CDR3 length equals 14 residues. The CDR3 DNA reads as TGTGCCAGCATCCCCGGGACAGGGATTACTGAAGCTTTCTTT. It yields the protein CASIPGTGITEAFF.

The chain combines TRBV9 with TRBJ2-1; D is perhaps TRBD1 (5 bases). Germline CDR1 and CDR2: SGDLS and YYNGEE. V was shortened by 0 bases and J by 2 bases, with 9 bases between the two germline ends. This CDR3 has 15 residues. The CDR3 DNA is TGTGCCAGCAGCGTAGGGACATCTGCCTACAATGAGCAGTTCTTC. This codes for CASSVGTSAYNEQFF.

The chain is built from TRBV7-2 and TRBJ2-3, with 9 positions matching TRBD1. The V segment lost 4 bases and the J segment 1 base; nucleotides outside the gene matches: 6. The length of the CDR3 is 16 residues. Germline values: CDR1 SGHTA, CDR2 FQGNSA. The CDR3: CASSWGQGEGTDTQYF. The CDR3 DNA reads TGTGCCAGCAGCTGGGGACAGGGTGAGGGCACAGATACGCAGTATTTT.

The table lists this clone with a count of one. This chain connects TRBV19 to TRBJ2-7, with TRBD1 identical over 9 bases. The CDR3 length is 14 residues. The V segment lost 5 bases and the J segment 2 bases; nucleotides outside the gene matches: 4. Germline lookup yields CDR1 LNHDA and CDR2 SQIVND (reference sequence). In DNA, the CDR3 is TGTGCCAGTAGTTCCCGGGACAGGGCCTACGAGCAGTACTTC. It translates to CASSSRDRAYEQYF.

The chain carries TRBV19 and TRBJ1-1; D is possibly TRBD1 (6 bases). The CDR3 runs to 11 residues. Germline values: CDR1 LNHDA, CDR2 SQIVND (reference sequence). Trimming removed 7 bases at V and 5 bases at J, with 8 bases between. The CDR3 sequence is CASKGVTEAFF. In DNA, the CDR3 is TGTGCCAGTAAGGGGGTTACTGAAGCTTTCTTT.

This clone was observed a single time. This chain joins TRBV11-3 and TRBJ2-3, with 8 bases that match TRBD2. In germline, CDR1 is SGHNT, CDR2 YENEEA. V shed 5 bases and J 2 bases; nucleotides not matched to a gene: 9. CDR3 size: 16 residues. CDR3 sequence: CASSPRSGGDTDTQYF. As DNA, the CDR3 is TGTGCCAGCAGCCCCCGAAGCGGGGGAGACACAGATACGCAGTATTTT.

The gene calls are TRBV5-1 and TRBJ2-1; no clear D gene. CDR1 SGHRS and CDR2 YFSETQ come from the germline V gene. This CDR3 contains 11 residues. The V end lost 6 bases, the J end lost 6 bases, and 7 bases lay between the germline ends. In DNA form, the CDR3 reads TGCGCCAGCACGATGTCCAATGAGCAGTTCTTC. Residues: CASTMSNEQFF. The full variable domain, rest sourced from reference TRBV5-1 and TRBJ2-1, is KAGVTQTPRYLIKTRGQQVTLSCSPISGHRSVSWYQQTPGQGLQFLFEYFSETQRNKGNFPGRFSGRQFSNSRSEMNVSTLELGDSALYLCASTMSNEQFFGPGTRLTVL.

In DNA, the CDR3 is TGTGCCAGCAGCTTAGTACCCGGGTCTGGGGCCAACGTCCTGACTTTC. Its translation: CASSLVPGSGANVLTF. The chain couples TRBV11-2 to TRBJ2-6; D remains ambiguous. CDR3 length: 16 amino acids. Germline assignment: CDR1 SGHAT and CDR2 FQNNGV. Trimming pared 1 base from V and 1 base from J, leaving 8 bases between.

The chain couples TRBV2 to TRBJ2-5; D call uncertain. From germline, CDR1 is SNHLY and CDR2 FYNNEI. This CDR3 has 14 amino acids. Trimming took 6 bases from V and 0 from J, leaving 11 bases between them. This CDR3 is CASRFRHHQETQYF. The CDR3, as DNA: TGTGCCAGCAGGTTTCGACACCACCAAGAGACCCAGTACTTC.

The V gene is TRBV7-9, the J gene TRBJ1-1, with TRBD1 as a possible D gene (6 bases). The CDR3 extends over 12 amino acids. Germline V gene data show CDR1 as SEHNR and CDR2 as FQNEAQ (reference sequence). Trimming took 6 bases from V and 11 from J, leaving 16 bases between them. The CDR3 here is CASSPSGGRAFF. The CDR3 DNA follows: TGTGCCAGCAGTCCTAGCGGGGGCCGGGCTTTCTTT.

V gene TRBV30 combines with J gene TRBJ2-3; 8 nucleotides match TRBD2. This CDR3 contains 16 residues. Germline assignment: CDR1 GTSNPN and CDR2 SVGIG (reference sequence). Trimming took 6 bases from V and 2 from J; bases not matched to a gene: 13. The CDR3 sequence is CACPRMGGGLTDTQYF. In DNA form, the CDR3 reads TGTGCCTGCCCCCGGATGGGCGGGGGGCTCACAGATACGCAGTATTTT.

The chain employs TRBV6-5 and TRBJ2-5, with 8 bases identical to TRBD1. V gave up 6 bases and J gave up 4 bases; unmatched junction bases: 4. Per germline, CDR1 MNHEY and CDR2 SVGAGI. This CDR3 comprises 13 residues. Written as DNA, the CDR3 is TGTGCCAGCAGCCGACAGGGGCGAGAGACCCAGTACTTC. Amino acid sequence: CASSRQGRETQYF.

The CDR3 loop reads CASRAEQGETNYGYTF. The CDR3 DNA sequence: TGCGCCAGCAGGGCGGAACAGGGGGAGACAAACTATGGCTACACCTTC. The chain recombines TRBV10-1 with TRBJ1-2; 8 bases fit TRBD1. The trim removed 6 bases at V and 2 bases at J, leaving 11 bases unmatched. This CDR3 is built from 16 residues. CDR1 is WNHNN and CDR2 is SYGVQD in the germline V gene (reference sequence).

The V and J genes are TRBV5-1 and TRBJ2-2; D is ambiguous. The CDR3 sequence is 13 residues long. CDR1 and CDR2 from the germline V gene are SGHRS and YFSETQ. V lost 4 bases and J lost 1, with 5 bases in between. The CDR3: CASSPENTGELFF. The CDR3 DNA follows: TGCGCCAGCAGCCCCGAGAACACCGGGGAGCTGTTTTTT.

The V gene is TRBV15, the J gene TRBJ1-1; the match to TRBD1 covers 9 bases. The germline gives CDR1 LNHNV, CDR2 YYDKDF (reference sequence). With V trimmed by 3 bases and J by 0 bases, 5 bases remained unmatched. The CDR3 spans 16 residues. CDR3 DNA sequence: TGTGCCACCAGCAGTAGGGACAGGGTATTGAACACTGAAGCTTTCTTT. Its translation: CATSSRDRVLNTEAFF.

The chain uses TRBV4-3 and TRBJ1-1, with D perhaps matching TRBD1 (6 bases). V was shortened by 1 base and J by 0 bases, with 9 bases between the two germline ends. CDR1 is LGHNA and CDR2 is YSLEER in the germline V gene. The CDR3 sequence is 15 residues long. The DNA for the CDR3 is TGCGCCAGCAGCCAAGTATACAGGGTGAACACTGAAGCTTTCTTT. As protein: CASSQVYRVNTEAFF.

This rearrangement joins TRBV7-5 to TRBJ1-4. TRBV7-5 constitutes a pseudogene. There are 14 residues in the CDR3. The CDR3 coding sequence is TGTGCCAGAAGCGGCCCGGCACGAAAGTTAAAACTGTTTTTT. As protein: CARSGPARKLKLFF.